This T cell receptor (beta chain) was profiled in a study of vaccination effects on CD4 cells after COVID-19. Study-wide results and caveats: By a late point after vaccination, infection- and vaccine-induced clones had shrunk markedly through clonal contraction.

In regard to this clone: What it binds is not known.

When nine to ten days of culture had elapsed, CD4+ T cells were isolated. Generated by immunoSEQ multiplex PCR, the TCRdb table keeps only in-frame clones and is missing some. The sample includes more than 30,000 clones, less than 85% of them seen just once. V was clipped by 7 bases and J by 7 bases; unmatched bases: 14. CDR1 and CDR2 (germline): LNHDA, SQIVND (reference sequence). There are 16 residues in the CDR3. The receptor comes from a human donor who received a COVID-19 vaccine. Sequenced here: CD4+ T cells from PBMCs cultured without peptide, sampled before COVID-19 vaccination. The rearrangement uses TRBV19 and TRBJ2-5, with 11 bases lining up with TRBD2. CDR3 nucleotide sequence: TGTGCCAGTACCAGCAGGGTAGCGGGGGGGATAGGGACCCAGTACTTC. The encoded protein is CASTSRVAGGIGTQYF.